These 2 T cell receptor beta chains share one sample of origin, sequenced in a study of identical twins' blood T cells. Each CDR3 protein gets one entry after TCRdb re-called the 5' RACE reads with MiXCR. The sample has a few hundred thousand distinct CDR3 sequences, roughly 31% seen once. Sequencing input: PBMCs. The receptors shown here come from a woman aged 18-49 years in good health.

This clonotype was seen a handful of times. The V call is TRBV14, the J call TRBJ2-1; D possibly corresponds to TRBD2 (5 bases). Deletions cut 1 base from V and 7 bases from J, with 11 bases between. CDR3 length: 14 amino acids. CDR1 SGHDN and CDR2 FVKESK come from the germline V gene. The CDR3 here is CASSQGLPANEQFF. In DNA form, the CDR3 reads TGTGCCAGCAGCCAAGGACTACCCGCGAATGAGCAGTTCTTC.

The chain carries TRBV20-1 and TRBJ2-7, with unresolved D. V gave up 4 bases and J gave up 1 base, with 17 bases separating them. CDR1 and CDR2 from the germline V gene are DFQATT and SNEGSKA (reference sequence). The CDR3 length is 15 residues. The CDR3 DNA sequence: TGCAGTGCTACCAGTGTTCAGTTTTCTTCCTACGAGCAGTACTTC. It codes for CSATSVQFSSYEQYF.